This T cell receptor beta chain emerged from a study of control samples from healthy donors and cancer patients. Clones were sequenced by immunoSEQ multiplex PCR, and TCRdb holds only the in-frame ones, with some missing. Of more than 45,000 clones listed, 91% are singletons. The CDR3 sequence is 14 residues long. Germline assignment: CDR1 MNHEY and CDR2 SMNVEV (reference sequence). The V end lost 5 bases, the J end lost 6 bases, and 14 bases lay between the germline ends. Sequencing was carried out using PBMCs. The chain employs TRBV27 and TRBJ1-5, with no clear D. This TCR was sampled from a man aged 25 to 45 with colorectal cancer. Written as DNA, the CDR3 is TGTGCCAGCAGTCCCCGGGGAGATTTTCAGCCCCAGCATTTT. Its protein product is CASSPRGDFQPQHF.